This TCR beta chain was documented in a study of blood T cell repertoires in COVID-19. V trimming: 3 bases; J trimming: 7 bases; junction bases outside the gene matches: 8. CDR3 length: 16 amino acids. CDR1 MGHDK and CDR2 SYGVNS come from the germline V gene. Per the original methods: Nucleated cell counts were estimated from reference gene primer amplification. Some clones are missing from TCRdb's copy, which holds only in-frame ones; the method was immunoSEQ multiplex PCR. Clonal size and the V and J genes are those of that table, whereas D and trimming came from the DNA. The profile shows about 250,000 clones, 85% to 90% of them singletons.

The receptor's source is a man of 80 years or more with acute or convalescent COVID-19. The rearrangement uses TRBV25-1 and TRBJ2-1; 11 nucleotides agree with TRBD2. Sequencing input: peripheral blood. The CDR3 sequence: CASSEIAGGPRNEQFF. CDR3 DNA: TGTGCCAGCAGTGAGATAGCGGGAGGGCCTCGTAATGAGCAGTTCTTC.